These 14 T cell receptor beta chains originate from one sample sequenced in a study of vaccination effects on CD4 cells after COVID-19. Libraries were prepared by immunoSEQ multiplex PCR; TCRdb keeps only in-frame clonotypes and omits some of them. The sample consists of 65,000 to 90,000 clones, around 74% of them appearing once. No cognate antigen is known for these TCRs. Antigen-specific CD4+ T cells were expanded with viral peptide pools in the ViraFEST assay before sequencing. CD4+ T cell isolation took place after approximately ten days of culture. All vaccine recipients tested negative for nucleocapsid antibodies and had never contracted SARS-CoV-2 infection. The sequenced sample was CD4+ T cells from PBMCs cultured with HCoV-NL63 spike peptides, obtained before COVID-19 vaccination. Receptors were obtained from a human donor who received a COVID-19 vaccine.

The rearrangement links TRBV7-2 to TRBJ2-1, with D possibly matching TRBD1 (5 bases). This CDR3 comprises 13 residues. With 1 base removed from V and 7 bases from J, the gap between germline ends came to 8 bases. In germline, CDR1 is SGHTA, CDR2 FQGNSA. The CDR3 DNA reads TGTGCCAGCAGCTTAGAAGCAGGGAATGAGCAGTTCTTC. As protein: CASSLEAGNEQFF.

This chain joins TRBV12-3 or TRBV12-4 and TRBJ2-1; no clear D. V dropped 3 bases and J dropped 8 bases, with 5 bases sitting between them. The CDR3 consists of 11 residues. Here the CDR3 DNA reads TGTGCCAGCAGTTTCTTTCATGAGCAGTTCTTC. It yields the protein CASSFFHEQFF.

This clone was recorded a few times. The chain couples TRBV19 to TRBJ2-6; the D gene is possibly TRBD2 (7 bases). CDR3 length: 16 amino acids. The germline V gene encodes CDR1 LNHDA and CDR2 SQIVND (reference sequence). V was cut by 4 bases and J by 1 base, with 11 bases left in between. The chain's CDR3 is CASSKRGGSGANVLTF. DNA for the CDR3: TGTGCCAGTAGTAAAAGGGGGGGGTCTGGGGCCAACGTCCTGACTTTC. Variable domain in full (rest from reference TRBV19 and TRBJ2-6): DGGITQSPKYLFRKEGQNVTLSCEQNLNHDAMYWYRQDPGQGLRLIYYSQIVNDFQKGDIAEGYSVSREKKESFPLTVTSAQKNPTAFYLCASSKRGGSGANVLTFGAGSRLTVL.

This chain joins TRBV24-1 and TRBJ2-3; 7 positions agree with TRBD1. This CDR3 region has 16 residues. V gave up 4 bases and J gave up 0 bases; unmatched junction bases: 6. Germline V CDR1 and CDR2: KGHDR, SFDVKD. The DNA of the CDR3 is TGTGCCACCAGTGAATACGGGACAGAAAGCACAGATACGCAGTATTTT. This gives the protein CATSEYGTESTDTQYF.

In this sample, this clone turned up a few times. The CDR3 loop reads CSARPSGYTF. In DNA, the CDR3 is TGCAGTGCTAGGCCGTCGGGCTACACCTTC. The chain combines TRBV20-1 with TRBJ1-2, with D hard to call. Germline loops: CDR1 DFQATT, CDR2 SNEGSKA (reference sequence). Trimming removed 3 bases at V and 8 bases at J, with 7 bases between. This CDR3 contains 10 residues.

The rearrangement links TRBV6-5 to TRBJ1-1, with a possible D match to TRBD1 (6 bases). The CDR3 consists of 15 residues. Germline assignment: CDR1 MNHEY and CDR2 SVGAGI. V was cut by 0 bases and J by 4 bases, with 12 bases left in between. This CDR3 reads CASSYSWGAGTEAFF. The CDR3 coding sequence is TGTGCCAGCAGTTACTCTTGGGGGGCCGGCACTGAAGCTTTCTTT.

The V call is TRBV18, the J call TRBJ1-1; 9 nucleotides agree with TRBD1. This CDR3 has 15 amino acids. Germline trimming cut 3 bases from V and 4 bases from J; bases unmatched to any gene: 6. The germline V gene encodes CDR1 KGHSH and CDR2 LQKENI. The CDR3 loop reads CASSPVNRGPTEAFF. CDR3 in DNA: TGTGCCAGCTCACCGGTTAACAGGGGGCCCACTGAAGCTTTCTTT.

The chain has TRBV7-8 and TRBJ1-1; possible D gene TRBD1, 5 bases. V lost 1 base to trimming and J lost 0 bases, with 12 bases between them. The germline CDR1 and CDR2 sequences are SGHVS and FQNEAQ. The CDR3 runs 16 residues. The CDR3 bases are TGTGCCAGCAGCTTAGAGGTCAGGGTCATGAACACTGAAGCTTTCTTT. Protein: CASSLEVRVMNTEAFF.

This clone has more than one count but fewer than ten. The CDR3 DNA follows: TGTGCCATCAGCGAATTCAGGGACAGAGGGCCCTATGGCTACACCTTC. Protein: CAISEFRDRGPYGYTF. The chain employs TRBV10-3 and TRBJ1-2; 7 bases are shared with TRBD1. V gave up 6 bases and J gave up 4 bases; unmatched junction bases: 14. The CDR3 consists of 16 residues. Germline CDR1 is ENHRY and CDR2 is SYGVKD.

This chain links TRBV5-5 with TRBJ2-5; 10 nucleotides line up with TRBD1. Germline V CDR1 and CDR2: SGHKS, YYEKEE (reference sequence). Unmatched junction bases numbered 7, after V lost 4 bases and J lost 4 bases. The CDR3 sequence is 15 residues long. As DNA, the CDR3 is TGTGCCAGCAGCAGGGGACAGGGGACGTTAGAGACCCAGTACTTC. Its translation is CASSRGQGTLETQYF.

The genes are TRBV5-1 and TRBJ2-2; a weak D match, TRBD2 (5 bases). CDR1 and CDR2 from the germline V gene are SGHRS and YFSETQ. Trimming took 2 bases from V and 1 from J, leaving 9 bases between them. The CDR3 contains 15 residues. Written as DNA, the CDR3 is TGCGCCAGCAGCTTCCTCCGGGGGAACACCGGGGAGCTGTTTTTT. Amino acids: CASSFLRGNTGELFF.

The chain combines TRBV2 with TRBJ2-7; 9 bases match TRBD1. Per germline, CDR1 SNHLY and CDR2 FYNNEI. The V gene end was trimmed by 6 bases and the J gene end by 1 base; junction bases not matched to a gene: 4. The CDR3 sequence is 14 residues long. CDR3 coding DNA: TGTGCCAGCAGGAGGGGACAGGGATCCTACGAGCAGTACGTC. Amino acid sequence: CASRRGQGSYEQYV.

The V call is TRBV6-6, the J call TRBJ1-2, with D maybe TRBD1 (5 bases). Looked up from germline, CDR1 is MNHNY and CDR2 is SVGAGI (reference sequence). The CDR3 is 14 amino acids. Trimming cost V 6 bases and J 5 bases, with 16 bases left between them. CDR3 region: CASSPLAQGYGYTF. For the CDR3, the DNA is TGTGCCAGCAGCCCCCTGGCGCAGGGATATGGCTACACCTTC.

J is TRBJ1-2 and V is TRBV19; 8 nucleotides line up with TRBD1. V shed 3 bases, J shed 4 bases, and the junction held 4 bases outside the gene matches. The CDR3 spans 14 residues. Germline CDR1 is LNHDA and CDR2 is SQIVND (reference sequence). The CDR3 DNA sequence: TGTGCCAGTAGTATTGGCAGGGGGCTCTATGGCTACACCTTC. It translates to CASSIGRGLYGYTF.